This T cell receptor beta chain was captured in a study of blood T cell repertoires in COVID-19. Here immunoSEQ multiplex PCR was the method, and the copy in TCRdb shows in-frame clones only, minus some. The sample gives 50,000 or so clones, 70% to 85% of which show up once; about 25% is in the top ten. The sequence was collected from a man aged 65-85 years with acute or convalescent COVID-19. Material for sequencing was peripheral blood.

The CDR3 region has the DNA TGTGCCACCAGGGACAGGACCACAGATACGCAGTATTTT. Translated: CATRDRTTDTQYF. This sequence joins TRBV24-1 and TRBJ2-3, with 7 bases fitting TRBD1. In germline, CDR1 is KGHDR, CDR2 SFDVKD. Trimming cost V 7 bases and J 2 bases; bases outside gene matches: 2. The CDR3 has 13 amino acids.